Below are 29 T cell receptor beta chains sequenced from a single sample in a study of blood T cell repertoires in COVID-19. Profiled with immunoSEQ multiplex PCR; TCRdb holds only in-frame clones, not every one. The table lists approximately 270,000 clones, roughly 80% of them singletons. Input material: peripheral blood. The source is a man older than 75 with acute or convalescent COVID-19.

CDR3 in DNA: TGTGCCAGCAGATTGGGGAGATTTGATAACACCATATATTTT. This sequence encodes CASRLGRFDNTIYF. The chain couples TRBV6-5 to TRBJ1-3; unclear D gene. The germline CDR1 and CDR2 sequences are MNHEY and SVGAGI. The V and J ends lost 6 bases and 7 bases respectively, with 16 bases between them. This CDR3 contains 14 residues.

The chain has TRBV6-5 and TRBJ2-6, with 12 nucleotides matching TRBD1. In germline, CDR1 is MNHEY, CDR2 SVGAGI. V trimming: 8 bases; J trimming: 16 bases; junction bases outside the gene matches: 9. CDR3 length: 13 amino acids. The CDR3: CASEGDRGPVLTF. CDR3 coding DNA: TGTGCCAGCGAGGGGGACAGGGGGCCTGTTCTGACTTTC.

V and J are TRBV2 and TRBJ2-7; 9 bases are shared with TRBD1. V shed 7 bases and J 7 bases; nucleotides not matched to a gene: 11. The CDR3 consists of 14 residues. Germline CDR1 reads SNHLY; CDR2 reads FYNNEI. The CDR3 sequence is CASKIGTGIGEQYF. The CDR3 nucleotides read TGTGCCAGCAAAATAGGGACAGGGATCGGAGAGCAGTACTTC.

The rearrangement links TRBV2 to TRBJ2-1; TRBD1 matches at 10 bases. The CDR3 contains 15 residues. The trim removed 7 bases at V and 2 bases at J, leaving 5 bases unmatched. The V gene's germline CDR1 is SNHLY and CDR2 FYNNEI. As DNA, the CDR3 is TGTGCCAGCACTCTCGGGACAGGGGCCTACAATGAGCAGTTCTTC. Encoded protein: CASTLGTGAYNEQFF.

V and J are TRBV5-4 and TRBJ1-1; 9 bases agree with TRBD1. CDR3 length: 16 residues. The trim removed 0 bases at V and 3 bases at J, leaving 6 bases unmatched. Germline assignment: CDR1 SGHNT and CDR2 YYREEE (reference sequence). Written as DNA, the CDR3 is TGTGCCAGCAGCTTGGGTGGACAGGGGTCGGACACTGAAGCTTTCTTT. This encodes CASSLGGQGSDTEAFF.

The V gene is TRBV2, the J gene TRBJ1-3, with 10 bases lining up with TRBD1. CDR3 length: 16 residues. The germline V gene encodes CDR1 SNHLY and CDR2 FYNNEI. V gave up 6 bases and J gave up 0 bases; unmatched junction bases: 5. CDR3 residues: CASSRTGGFSGNTIYF. CDR3 nucleotides: TGTGCCAGCAGCAGGACAGGGGGGTTCTCTGGAAACACCATATATTTT.

V usage is TRBV5-1 and J usage is TRBJ2-7; TRBD2 is a possible D gene (6 bases). Between the trimmed V and J ends, which lost 4 bases and 4 bases, there was a span of 12 bases. Germline CDR1 is SGHRS and CDR2 is YFSETQ. This CDR3 region has 13 residues. CDR3 sequence reads: CASSPTGRYEQYF. For the CDR3, the DNA is TGCGCCAGCAGCCCGACCGGGAGATACGAGCAGTACTTC.

The chain links TRBV9 to TRBJ1-1, with 9 nucleotides matching TRBD1. Germline CDR1 is SGDLS and CDR2 is YYNGEE. The CDR3 contains 15 residues. V was pared by 4 bases and J by 5 bases, with 9 bases of the junction left unmatched. In DNA form, the CDR3 reads TGTGCCAGCAGCCCGGGACAGGGAAGACAAACTGAAGCTTTCTTT. It specifies CASSPGQGRQTEAFF.

V is TRBV28 and J is TRBJ1-6; TRBD1 agrees at 8 bases. Germline CDR1 MDHEN, CDR2 SYDVKM. Trimming removed 6 bases from V and 13 bases from J; junction bases left unmatched: 11. This CDR3 spans 14 amino acids. In nucleotides, the CDR3 is TGTGCCAGCAGAAGAGACAGGGGCACGTCCCCCCTCCACTTT. This encodes CASRRDRGTSPLHF. Full variable domain (outside the CDR3, taken from reference TRBV28 and TRBJ1-6): DVKVTQSSRYLVKRTGEKVFLECVQDMDHENMFWYRQDPGLGLRLIYFSYDVKMKEKGDIPEGYSVSREKKERFSLILESASTNQTSMYLCASRRDRGTSPLHFGNGTRLTVT.

The chain combines TRBV18 with TRBJ1-2; TRBD1 matches 8 bases. Germline CDR1 KGHSH, CDR2 LQKENI. There are 14 residues in the CDR3. V was clipped by 3 bases and J by 6 bases; unmatched bases: 6. CDR3 DNA sequence: TGTGCCAGCTCACCCAGCAGGGGGCGCGATGGCTACACCTTC. Translating it yields CASSPSRGRDGYTF.

The genes are TRBV24-1 and TRBJ1-4; D uncertain. This CDR3 comprises 16 residues. Germline V gives CDR1 KGHDR, CDR2 SFDVKD. V was shortened by 4 bases and J by 8 bases, with 19 bases between the two germline ends. The DNA of the CDR3 is TGTGCCACCAGTGACCCCTCCCCGGGAGAGAGGGAAAAACTGTTTTTT. Translating it yields CATSDPSPGEREKLFF.

The chain combines TRBV6-1 with TRBJ2-1; 7 nucleotides line up with TRBD1. CDR1 MNHNS and CDR2 SASEGT come from the germline V gene. The trim removed 2 bases at V and 6 bases at J, leaving 7 bases unmatched. This CDR3 is 15 amino acids long. The CDR3 bases are TGTGCCAGCAGTGAACCTTCACAGGGGTCCAATGAGCAGTTCTTC. Encoded protein: CASSEPSQGSNEQFF.

This chain joins TRBV3-1 (or the pseudogene TRBV3-2) and TRBJ1-5, with 7 bases fitting TRBD1. CDR3 length: 15 residues. V lost 0 bases to trimming and J lost 6 bases; unmatched junction nucleotides: 5. Germline CDR1 and CDR2: LGHDT and YNNKEL (reference sequence). CDR3 residues: CASSQDRGAGQPQHF. CDR3 coding DNA: TGTGCCAGCAGCCAAGACAGGGGGGCGGGTCAGCCCCAGCATTTT.

The chain links TRBV20-1 to TRBJ2-1, with 7 bases matching TRBD2. CDR1 and CDR2 from the germline V gene are DFQATT and SNEGSKA (reference sequence). The CDR3 runs 14 residues. The ends lost 3 bases at V and 7 bases at J; junction bases unmatched: 9. CDR3 residues: CSASWGGPRNEQFF. The CDR3 DNA reads TGCAGTGCTAGTTGGGGAGGGCCTCGTAATGAGCAGTTCTTC.

The chain employs TRBV10-1 and TRBJ2-1; the D gene is possibly TRBD1 (6 bases). The V end lost 3 bases, the J end lost 8 bases, and 11 bases lay between the germline ends. The CDR3 has 13 residues. Germline V gene data show CDR1 as WNHNN and CDR2 as SYGVQD (reference sequence). The CDR3 DNA follows: TGCGCCAGCAGTGACCGCAGGGGACATGAGCAGTTCTTC. Its protein is CASSDRRGHEQFF.

The rearrangement links TRBV9 to TRBJ2-2; TRBD1 might be the D (6 bases). The CDR3 extends over 15 amino acids. The V gene's germline CDR1 is SGDLS and CDR2 YYNGEE. V was clipped by 0 bases and J by 4 bases, with 10 bases between them. Here the CDR3 DNA reads TGTGCCAGCAGCGTAGAAAACAGGGTCACCGGGGAGCTGTTTTTT. Translated: CASSVENRVTGELFF.

The rearrangement links TRBV6-5 to TRBJ2-3; D uncertain. Between the trimmed V and J ends, which lost 8 bases and 1 base, there was a span of 10 bases. CDR1 MNHEY and CDR2 SVGAGI come from the germline V gene. The CDR3 loop spans 13 amino acids. CDR3 amino acids: CASEIQGTDTQYF. The DNA for the CDR3 is TGTGCCAGCGAAATTCAGGGCACAGATACGCAGTATTTT.

The gene calls are TRBV12-3 or TRBV12-4 and TRBJ1-6; possibly TRBD1 for D (6 bases). The CDR3 runs 12 residues. Trimming cost V 4 bases and J 9 bases, with 7 bases left between them. The DNA of the CDR3 is TGTGCCAGCAGTTCGACAGGTTCACCCCTCCACTTT. This gives the protein CASSSTGSPLHF.

DNA for the CDR3: TGTGCCAGCAGCCGAGGTCGGACAGCCTATGGCTACACCTTC. As protein: CASSRGRTAYGYTF. This sequence joins TRBV3-1 (or the pseudogene TRBV3-2) and TRBJ1-2; perhaps TRBD1 as D (6 bases). V was trimmed by 4 bases and J by 4 bases, leaving 13 bases between them. Germline assignment: CDR1 LGHDT and CDR2 YNNKEL (reference sequence). The CDR3 covers 14 residues.

This chain uses TRBV28 with TRBJ2-5; D is perhaps TRBD1 (6 bases). The CDR3 spans 15 residues. Trimming took off 3 bases at V and 0 bases at J, with 11 bases between the two ends. Germline values: CDR1 MDHEN, CDR2 SYDVKM. DNA of the CDR3: TGTGCCAGCAGTTTCAGGGGTGTGTACCAAGAGACCCAGTACTTC. This codes for CASSFRGVYQETQYF.

This clone was seen a handful of times. The CDR3 DNA is TGTGCCACCAGTAAGATCGGGGGCCGGGGGGATGAGCAGTTCTTC. Translating it yields CATSKIGGRGDEQFF. The chain carries TRBV24-1 and TRBJ2-1, with D perhaps matching TRBD2 (7 bases). Trimming shortened V by 6 bases and J by 8 bases, and 19 bases separated the two germline ends. Germline CDR1 is KGHDR and CDR2 is SFDVKD. The CDR3 covers 15 residues.

V and J are TRBV27 and TRBJ1-5; D call uncertain. The CDR3 covers 15 residues. Germline V lookup: CDR1 MNHEY, CDR2 SMNVEV (reference sequence). V was clipped by 0 bases and J by 8 bases, with 14 bases between them. CDR3 residues: CASSLSRRVREPQHF. The CDR3, as DNA: TGTGCCAGCAGTTTATCACGGAGGGTTCGGGAGCCCCAGCATTTT.

The chain joins TRBV2 to TRBJ1-5; 7 positions match TRBD1. The CDR3 has 14 amino acids. From germline, CDR1 is SNHLY and CDR2 FYNNEI. J was trimmed by 5 bases and V by 5 bases; bases with no gene match: 6. Here the CDR3 reads CASSMTGRYQPQHF. The CDR3 DNA reads TGTGCCAGCAGTATGACAGGGCGTTATCAGCCCCAGCATTTT.

The rearrangement uses TRBV7-9 and TRBJ1-1, with 7 bases lining up with TRBD1. The junction had 6 bases not matched to a gene; V was cut back by 4 bases and J by 1 base. This CDR3 contains 15 residues. Per the germline V gene, CDR1 is SEHNR and CDR2 is FQNEAQ (reference sequence). CDR3 DNA: TGTGCCAGCAGCTCCGAGGGACAGAGGAACACTGAAGCTTTCTTT. It encodes CASSSEGQRNTEAFF.

This chain links TRBV2 with TRBJ1-5, with 10 bases aligning to TRBD1. Per germline, CDR1 SNHLY and CDR2 FYNNEI. V was pared by 5 bases and J by 2 bases, with 3 bases of the junction left unmatched. CDR3 length: 15 residues. The CDR3 bases are TGTGCCAGCAGTAGACAGGGGGCGGGCAATCAGCCCCAGCATTTT. This sequence encodes CASSRQGAGNQPQHF.

The chain combines TRBV28 with TRBJ2-7, with D possibly matching TRBD1 (6 bases). Germline V gene lookup returns CDR1 MDHEN and CDR2 SYDVKM. The ends were cut back, 7 bases at V and 2 bases at J, with 9 bases in the middle. The length of the CDR3 is 12 residues. The CDR3 bases are TGTGCCAGCACGGACAGTCCCTACGAGCAGTACTTC. Translated: CASTDSPYEQYF.

This clone was found a few times. The rearrangement uses TRBV7-7 and TRBJ1-5; D not certain. Trimming left V 4 bases short and J 6 bases short, with 10 bases between. Germline V CDR1 and CDR2: SSHAT, FNYEAQ (reference sequence). The CDR3 length is 13 residues. CDR3 loop: CASSSGLLQPQHF. Here the CDR3 DNA reads TGTGCCAGCAGCTCCGGACTACTTCAGCCCCAGCATTTT.

The chain combines TRBV2 with TRBJ1-1; 9 bases are shared with TRBD1. In germline, CDR1 is SNHLY, CDR2 FYNNEI. Unmatched junction bases numbered 5, after V lost 1 base and J lost 5 bases. The CDR3 loop spans 15 amino acids. Here the CDR3 DNA reads TGTGCCAGCAGTGAAGGTTGGACAGGGGAAACTGAAGCTTTCTTT. This codes for CASSEGWTGETEAFF.

This chain joins TRBV5-1 and TRBJ2-3, with a weak D call TRBD2 (6 bases). Trimming removed 3 bases from V and 4 bases from J, with 15 bases in between. The CDR3 contains 15 residues. Germline lookup yields CDR1 SGHRS and CDR2 YFSETQ. DNA for the CDR3: TGCGCCAGCAGCTCAGGGACTTTCATCGCAGATACGCAGTATTTT. Translating it yields CASSSGTFIADTQYF.